This T cell receptor beta chain appears in the sequencing data of a study of Ad26.COV2.S vaccination and SARS-CoV-2 variants. Study context: Ad26.COV2.S, an intramuscular injection, was given once or twice 56 days apart.

The method was immunoSEQ multiplex PCR; TCRdb's version includes in-frame clones alone and lacks a portion of them. The profile covers about 350,000 clones, with about 88% appearing a single time and approximately 12% taken by the ten largest. The V and J ends lost 3 bases and 7 bases respectively, with 8 bases between them. Germline assignment: CDR1 MDHEN and CDR2 SYDVKM. The CDR3 spans 12 residues. Noted treatment: roughly 19 received Ad26.COV2.S at low or high dose, single or two shots; 5 received placebo; per-sample allocation not given. It was on day 63 after the first vaccine or placebo injection that samples were taken. Study-level points and caveats: Estimates derived from TCR breadth and depth analyses may have underestimated total T cell responses.

On this clone: What it binds is not known.

The gene calls are TRBV28 and TRBJ2-3; D is ambiguous. This receptor was taken from a person aged 18-60 years who received the Ad26.COV2.S COVID-19 vaccine or a placebo. The specimen comprised peripheral blood, sampled in a trial of Ad26.COV2.S vaccine versus placebo. CDR3 region: CASSFSMYTQYF. For the CDR3, the DNA is TGTGCCAGCAGTTTCTCTATGTATACGCAGTATTTT.